This T cell receptor beta chain came from a study of blood T cell repertoires in COVID-19. In germline, CDR1 is MNHEY, CDR2 SMNVEV (reference sequence). With 8 bases clipped from V and 2 bases from J, the junction kept 5 bases outside the gene matches. There are 14 residues in the CDR3. Using immunoSEQ multiplex PCR, the repertoire was profiled, and TCRdb retains in-frame clones only, with some absent. The table records roughly 180,000 clones, roughly 85% of them present only once. The sample taken for sequencing was peripheral blood. The TCR sequence derives from a woman aged 60-75 years with acute or convalescent COVID-19. The chain employs TRBV27 and TRBJ2-1; 8 nucleotides match TRBD2. As DNA, the CDR3 is TGTGCCAGCCAACTAGCGGCCACCTACAATGAGCAGTTCTTC. Translating it yields CASQLAATYNEQFF.